The TCR beta chain described here comes from a study of metastatic and nonmetastatic thyroid tumors. This CDR3 region has 14 residues. CDR1 is SGHNT, CDR2 YENEEA, per germline. V shed 8 bases and J 4 bases; nucleotides not matched to a gene: 4. Patients underwent thyroid surgery, and none had received any treatment before it. This clone was seen many times. This may stem from a read error, because a much larger clone lies one nucleotide away. Authors' data handling: The authors used CDR3 differences across clinicopathological groups to build a distant-metastasis classifier for papillary thyroid cancer. Using MiXCR, TCRdb reanalyzed the PCR reads. The authors' filters were not applied to this entry. The repertoire includes about 59,000 clones, roughly 30% of them detected once, and about 15% sits in the top ten.

The chain is built from TRBV11-3 and TRBJ2-6, with 8 nucleotides matching TRBD2. This TCR was recovered from a female donor with papillary thyroid cancer or a benign thyroid nodule (not recorded which). Some clones in this sample may be carry-over from other donors' samples. The specimen was blood. The CDR3 DNA sequence: TGTGCCAGCCCGCGGGGGGCGGGGGCCAACGTCCTGACTTTC. This sequence encodes CASPRGAGANVLTF.